The present entry profiles one TCR beta chain with its context. These data come from a study of somatic mutations in cytotoxic T cells in rheumatoid arthritis. Germline assignment: CDR1 MDHEN and CDR2 SYDVKM. Losses at the gene ends were 3 bases for V and 0 bases for J; bases not matched to a gene: 6. The CDR3 spans 16 residues. Profiled with immunoSEQ multiplex PCR; TCRdb holds only in-frame clones, not every one. The data show more than 10,000 clones, with approximately 90% seen just once and around 1% held by the top ten. Sequencing was carried out using CD4+ T cells sorted from blood. The source is a woman aged 18-30 years with rheumatoid arthritis. The chain has TRBV28 and TRBJ2-7; 9 bases match TRBD1. CDR3 coding DNA: TGTGCCAGCAGTTTTTCTTCGGGACAGGGCTCCTACGAGCAGTACTTC. It translates to CASSFSSGQGSYEQYF.